This TCR beta chain was sequenced in a study of blood T cell repertoires in COVID-19. There are 17 residues in the CDR3. The germline V gene encodes CDR1 KGHSY and CDR2 FQNENV. V lost 3 bases and J lost 6, with 18 bases in between. The repertoire was sequenced with immunoSEQ multiplex PCR; TCRdb's copy has only in-frame clones and lacks some. The table has 97,000 or so clones, 70% to 85% seen once. The TCR sequence derives from a man aged 70 or older with acute or convalescent COVID-19. The sequenced sample was peripheral blood. The chain is built from TRBV16 and TRBJ1-6; TRBD1 might be the D (6 bases). The CDR3 is CASSQSLNRDTNSPLHF. CDR3 sequence (DNA): TGTGCCAGCAGCCAGTCGCTTAACCGGGACACTAATTCACCCCTCCACTTT.